The rows below give T cell receptor beta chains drawn from one sample of a study of cytomegalovirus exposure and HLA in healthy donors. Clones were read by immunoSEQ multiplex PCR, and TCRdb kept only the in-frame ones, dropping some. The sample lists roughly 190,000 clones, more than 65% seen once, with approximately 3.6% in the top ten. Source material: PBMCs. Receptors were obtained from a man in his forties in good health and CMV-seropositive. The CDR3 runs from the conserved cysteine through the conserved F or W. A D gene is named only where the DNA matches it firmly. Size tells how often a clone was seen (once, few, many) or the class of an expanded clone, and some rows leave it out.

d_gene: NA; v_gene: TRBV29-1; abundance: NA; j_gene: TRBJ2-7; CDR3nt: TGCAGCGTTGGAGGGTCGGCCTACGAGCAGTACTTC; CDR3aa: CSVGGSAYEQYF
d_gene: NA; v_gene: TRBV11-3; abundance: once; j_gene: TRBJ2-3; CDR3nt: TGTGCCAGCAGCTTAGGCCTAGCCACAGATACGCAGTATTTT; CDR3aa: CASSLGLATDTQYF
d_gene: NA; v_gene: TRBV28; abundance: NA; j_gene: TRBJ2-3; CDR3nt: TGTGCCAGCAGTACCCCTAGGGGGGGGTCGGATACGCAGTATTTT; CDR3aa: CASSTPRGGSDTQYF
d_gene: NA; v_gene: TRBV18; abundance: NA; j_gene: TRBJ1-1; CDR3nt: TGTGCCAGCTCACCAGCGGGGAACACTGAAGCTTTCTTT; CDR3aa: CASSPAGNTEAFF
d_gene: NA; v_gene: TRBV5-8; abundance: NA; j_gene: TRBJ2-1; CDR3nt: TGCGCCAGCAGCCGCCTACTAGGCTCCTACAATGAGCAGTTCTTC; CDR3aa: CASSRLLGSYNEQFF
d_gene: NA; v_gene: TRBV6-4; abundance: NA; j_gene: TRBJ1-5; CDR3nt: TGTGCCAGCAGTTTACAGGGTAAACTTGATCAGCCCCAGCATTTT; CDR3aa: CASSLQGKLDQPQHF
d_gene: NA; v_gene: TRBV7-9; abundance: NA; j_gene: TRBJ2-7; CDR3nt: TGTGCCAGCAGCTTGGGGCAGCCAGACGAGCAGTACTTC; CDR3aa: CASSLGQPDEQYF
d_gene: TRBD1; v_gene: TRBV2; abundance: NA; j_gene: TRBJ1-2; CDR3nt: TGTGCCAGCAGTATGATGAAGGGGGCGGCTAACTATGGCTACACCTTC; CDR3aa: CASSMMKGAANYGYTF
d_gene: NA; v_gene: TRBV19; abundance: NA; j_gene: TRBJ1-2; CDR3nt: TGTGCCAGTAGTCCCCCGGGGAGCTATGGCTACACCTTC; CDR3aa: CASSPPGSYGYTF
d_gene: TRBD1; v_gene: TRBV28; abundance: NA; j_gene: TRBJ2-1; CDR3nt: TGTGCCAGCAGTTTAGGGGGACAGGGAAGGAATGAGCAGTTCTTC; CDR3aa: CASSLGGQGRNEQFF
d_gene: TRBD2; v_gene: TRBV9; abundance: NA; j_gene: TRBJ2-7; CDR3nt: TGTGCCAGCAGCGATAAACCCGGGACTAGCAATAAGCACGAGCAGTACTTC; CDR3aa: CASSDKPGTSNKHEQYF
d_gene: NA; v_gene: TRBV2; abundance: once; j_gene: TRBJ2-5; CDR3nt: TGTGCCAGCAAGACAGGAGCTCAAGATGGGGCCCCGGGGTACTTC; CDR3aa: CASKTGAQDGAPGYF
d_gene: NA; v_gene: TRBV5-1; abundance: NA; j_gene: TRBJ2-5; CDR3nt: TGCGCCAGCAGCTTCTCAGACAGCCAACAAGAGACCCAGTACTTC; CDR3aa: CASSFSDSQQETQYF
d_gene: NA; v_gene: TRBV5-1; abundance: NA; j_gene: TRBJ2-5; CDR3nt: TGCGCCAGCAGCTGGTTGGGGGGAGAGACCCAGTACTTC; CDR3aa: CASSWLGGETQYF
d_gene: NA; v_gene: TRBV27; abundance: NA; j_gene: TRBJ2-7; CDR3nt: TGTGCCAGCAGCCCGATCGAGGAGATCCGAATTGGCCATCTGGAGCAGTACTTC; CDR3aa: CASSPIEEIRIGHLEQYF
d_gene: TRBD2; v_gene: TRBV11-2; abundance: NA; j_gene: TRBJ2-7; CDR3nt: TGTGCCAGCAGCCTCTCGACCGGGGGGTCCCTATACGAGCAGTACTTC; CDR3aa: CASSLSTGGSLYEQYF
d_gene: TRBD2; v_gene: TRBV7-8; abundance: NA; j_gene: TRBJ2-5; CDR3nt: TGTGCCAGCAACCCAAAACTAGCGGCAAGCAAAGAGACCCAGTACTTC; CDR3aa: CASNPKLAASKETQYF
d_gene: TRBD2; v_gene: TRBV6-6; abundance: NA; j_gene: TRBJ2-5; CDR3nt: TGTGCCAGCATCCCCCAAATAGCGGGAAGGGAGACCCAGTACTTC; CDR3aa: CASIPQIAGRETQYF
d_gene: NA; v_gene: TRBV5-8; abundance: NA; j_gene: TRBJ1-5; CDR3nt: TGTGCCAGCAGCTACGGGACAATAACCCCAAATAGCAATCAGCCCCAGCATTTT; CDR3aa: CASSYGTITPNSNQPQHF
d_gene: NA; v_gene: TRBV2; abundance: once; j_gene: TRBJ1-3; CDR3nt: TGTGCCAGCAGTGTTGGAAGAGGTGGAAACACCATATATTTT; CDR3aa: CASSVGRGGNTIYF
d_gene: TRBD2; v_gene: TRBV12-5; abundance: NA; j_gene: TRBJ2-3; CDR3nt: TGTGCTAGTGGTTTGGGACTAGCGGGGGGGAAACGCGATACGCAGTATTTT; CDR3aa: CASGLGLAGGKRDTQYF
d_gene: NA; v_gene: TRBV5-6; abundance: few; j_gene: TRBJ1-2; CDR3nt: TGTGCCAGCAGCTTGACCCAGAACTATGGCTACACCTTC; CDR3aa: CASSLTQNYGYTF
d_gene: TRBD2; v_gene: TRBV9; abundance: NA; j_gene: TRBJ2-5; CDR3nt: TGTGCCAGCAGCATCCTAGCGGGAGGGGGGGAGACCCAGTACTTC; CDR3aa: CASSILAGGGETQYF
d_gene: TRBD1; v_gene: TRBV15; abundance: NA; j_gene: TRBJ1-2; CDR3nt: TGTGCCACCAGCAGAGATCAGAACAGGGGATATGGCTACACCTTC; CDR3aa: CATSRDQNRGYGYTF
d_gene: TRBD2; v_gene: TRBV28; abundance: few; j_gene: TRBJ2-5; CDR3nt: TGTGCCAGCAGTTTTGGACTAGCGATGCACTTC; CDR3aa: CASSFGLAMHF
d_gene: NA; v_gene: TRBV30; abundance: few; j_gene: TRBJ2-5; CDR3nt: TGTGCCTGGAGTGCCGGGGAGACCCAGTACTTC; CDR3aa: CAWSAGETQYF
d_gene: TRBD1; v_gene: TRBV5-5; abundance: NA; j_gene: TRBJ1-1; CDR3nt: TGTGCCAGCAGCTTGGAAGGGACAGGGAAAGCTTTCTTT; CDR3aa: CASSLEGTGKAFF
d_gene: NA; v_gene: TRBV18; abundance: few; j_gene: TRBJ1-1; CDR3nt: TGTGCCAGCTCACCACCGGGGCACCTTGAAGCTTTCTTT; CDR3aa: CASSPPGHLEAFF
d_gene: NA; v_gene: TRBV5-1; abundance: once; j_gene: TRBJ1-4; CDR3nt: TGCGCCAGCAGCCCGGGGGGACTGATTTTT; CDR3aa: CASSPGGLIF
d_gene: NA; v_gene: TRBV20-1; abundance: NA; j_gene: TRBJ1-1; CDR3nt: TGCAGTGCTAGAATAAACACTGAAGCTTTCTTT; CDR3aa: CSARINTEAFF
d_gene: NA; v_gene: TRBV7-6; abundance: NA; j_gene: TRBJ2-3; CDR3nt: TGTGCCAGCAGCTTCAGTGGCCGAACGCAGTATTTT; CDR3aa: CASSFSGRTQYF
d_gene: TRBD1; v_gene: TRBV5-1; abundance: NA; j_gene: TRBJ1-2; CDR3nt: TGCGCCAGCAGCCGGGGACAGGGAGGGACTTCTAACTATGGCTACACCTTC; CDR3aa: CASSRGQGGTSNYGYTF